Listed below are T cell receptor beta chains from one sample, sequenced in a study of regulatory T cells in long-lasting Graves disease. In TCRdb, the multiplex PCR reads were re-called with MiXCR into one record per CDR3 protein. Of under 450,000 distinct CDR3 sequences in the sample, roughly 24% were seen once. The sample consisted of peripheral blood mononuclear cells (PBMCs), taken when the disease was refractory, from a patient treated with antithyroid drugs. These receptor sequences come from a woman between 40 and 55 years old with Graves disease. Each CDR3 is given with its conserved first and last residue. The order of the fields is D gene, J gene, V gene, clone size, CDR3 protein, CDR3 DNA. The D gene is left open where the match is weak. A row's size may be missing; if present it is once, few, many or a size class.

NA,TRBJ1-5,TRBV20-1,many,CSARKGYDQPQHF,TGCAGTGCTAGAAAGGGATACGATCAGCCCCAGCATTTT
TRBD2,TRBJ2-2,TRBV7-2,few,CASSLVAGVNGELFF,TGTGCCAGCAGCCTCGTAGCGGGAGTTAACGGGGAGCTGTTTTTT
NA,TRBJ2-5,TRBV7-9,NA,CASSFTLRGETQYF,TGTGCCAGCAGCTTCACCCTTAGGGGAGAGACCCAGTACTTC
NA,TRBJ2-7,TRBV27,few,CASSTRPLRDISYEQYF,TGTGCCAGCAGTACCCGACCCCTGCGGGACATCTCCTACGAGCAGTACTTC
TRBD1,TRBJ2-7,TRBV6-1,few,CASGNRGSYEQYF,TGTGCCAGCGGGAACAGGGGGTCCTACGAGCAGTACTTC
NA,TRBJ2-5,TRBV28,many,CASSFLNGGAGNPIRAPETQYF,TGTGCCAGCAGTTTCCTCAACGGGGGTGCGGGGAATCCGATCCGGGCCCCGGAGACCCAGTACTTC
NA,TRBJ2-7,TRBV6-1,few,CASSRFPWAGTYEQYF,TGTGCCAGCAGCCGATTCCCCTGGGCGGGGACCTACGAGCAGTACTTC
TRBD2,TRBJ2-1,TRBV20-1,many,CSARGLAGLTYNEQFF,TGCAGTGCTAGGGGGCTAGCGGGATTAACCTACAATGAGCAGTTCTTC
TRBD2,TRBJ2-2,TRBV6-1,NA,CASSGIGTSGSRPGELFF,TGTGCCAGCAGTGGGATCGGGACTAGCGGGAGTCGCCCCGGGGAGCTGTTTTTT
TRBD1,TRBJ2-1,TRBV29-1,NA,CSVPKGTGNEQFF,TGCAGCGTTCCAAAAGGGACAGGCAATGAGCAGTTCTTC
TRBD1,TRBJ2-2,TRBV20-1,NA,CSAPGQAGTGELFF,TGCAGTGCACCGGGACAGGCGGGTACCGGGGAGCTGTTTTTT
TRBD2,TRBJ2-5,TRBV12-3/TRBV12-4,many,CASSPIGGLAGGETQYF,TGTGCCAGCAGCCCGATCGGAGGACTAGCGGGAGGAGAGACCCAGTACTTC
NA,TRBJ1-5,TRBV6-5,NA,CASSYRPNQPQHF,TGTGCCAGCAGTTACAGGCCGAATCAGCCCCAGCATTTT
NA,TRBJ2-7,TRBV20-1,many,CSARRDSSYEQYF,TGCAGTGCTAGGCGGGATAGCTCCTACGAGCAGTACTTC
TRBD1,TRBJ1-1,TRBV28,many,CASSLGQGFAAFF,TGTGCCAGCAGTTTGGGACAGGGTTTTGCAGCTTTCTTT
TRBD1,TRBJ1-1,TRBV18,NA,CASSPLQGGGKAFF,TGTGCCAGCTCACCACTACAGGGGGGCGGCAAGGCTTTCTTT
NA,TRBJ1-5,TRBV28,many,CASKTVLGPQHF,TGTGCCAGCAAAACAGTTCTCGGGCCCCAGCATTTT
TRBD2,TRBJ2-7,TRBV11-2,many,CASSFLSGGVYEQYF,TGTGCCAGCAGCTTCCTGTCGGGAGGGGTCTACGAGCAGTACTTC
TRBD1,TRBJ1-5,TRBV6-1,many,CASWTGTGFWQPQHF,TGTGCCAGCTGGACCGGGACAGGGTTTTGGCAGCCCCAGCATTTT
NA,TRBJ2-4,TRBV6-1,NA,CASTPVKSDIQYF,TGTGCCAGCACCCCCGTGAAGTCTGACATTCAGTACTTC
NA,TRBJ1-5,TRBV28,few,CASSPTERPRGNQPQHF,TGTGCCAGCAGCCCCACCGAGCGGCCCAGGGGCAATCAGCCCCAGCATTTT
NA,TRBJ1-1,TRBV19,few,CASNWGLSTEAFF,TGTGCCAGTAATTGGGGTCTTAGCACTGAAGCTTTCTTT
TRBD2,TRBJ2-1,TRBV11-2,many,CASSLEWAGGLNNEQFF,TGTGCCAGCAGCTTAGAATGGGCGGGAGGGTTAAACAATGAGCAGTTCTTC
TRBD2,TRBJ2-7,TRBV11-2,NA,CASSNYGTSAYEQYF,TGTGCCAGCAGCAATTACGGGACTAGCGCCTACGAGCAGTACTTC
NA,TRBJ1-3,TRBV15,NA,CATSRDLPGRGSTIYF,TGTGCCACCAGCAGAGATCTTCCAGGGAGAGGAAGCACCATATATTTT
NA,TRBJ2-2,TRBV20-1,few,CSSPQSTGELFF,TGCAGTTCACCCCAGAGCACCGGGGAGCTGTTTTTT
NA,TRBJ1-2,TRBV5-6,NA,CASSLASQGAVYGYTF,TGTGCCAGCAGCTTGGCATCTCAGGGCGCCGTCTATGGCTACACCTTC
TRBD2,TRBJ2-4,TRBV11-2,few,CASSSNSGRHNIQYF,TGTGCCAGCAGCTCTAATAGCGGGAGACATAACATTCAGTACTTC